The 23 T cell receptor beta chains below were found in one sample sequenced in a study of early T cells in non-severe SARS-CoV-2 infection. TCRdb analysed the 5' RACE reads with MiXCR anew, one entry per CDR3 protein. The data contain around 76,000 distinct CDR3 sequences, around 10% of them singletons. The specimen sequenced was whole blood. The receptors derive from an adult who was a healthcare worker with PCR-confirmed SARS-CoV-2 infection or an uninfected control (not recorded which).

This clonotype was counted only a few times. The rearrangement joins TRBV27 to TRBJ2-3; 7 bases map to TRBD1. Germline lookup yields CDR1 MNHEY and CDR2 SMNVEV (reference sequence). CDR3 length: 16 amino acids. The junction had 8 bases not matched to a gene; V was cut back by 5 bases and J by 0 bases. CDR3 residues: CASSPNRGSSTDTQYF. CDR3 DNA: TGTGCCAGCAGTCCTAACAGGGGTTCTAGCACAGATACGCAGTATTTT.

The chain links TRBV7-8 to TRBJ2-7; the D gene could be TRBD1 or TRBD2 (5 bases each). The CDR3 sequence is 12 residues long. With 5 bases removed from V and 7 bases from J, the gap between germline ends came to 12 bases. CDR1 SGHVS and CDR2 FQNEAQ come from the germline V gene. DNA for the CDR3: TGTGCCAGCAGCCCCGCCGGGACGGAGCAGTACTTC. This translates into CASSPAGTEQYF. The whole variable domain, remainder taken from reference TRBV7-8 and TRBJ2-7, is GAGVSQSPRYKVAKRGQDVALRCDPISGHVSLFWYQQALGQGPEFLTYFQNEAQLDKSGLPSDRFFAERPEGSVSTLKIQRTQQEDSAVYLCASSPAGTEQYFGPGTRLTVT.

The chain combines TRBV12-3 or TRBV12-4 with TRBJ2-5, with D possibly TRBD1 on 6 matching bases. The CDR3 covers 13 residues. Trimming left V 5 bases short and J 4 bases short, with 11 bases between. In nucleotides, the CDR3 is TGTGCCAGCAGTGTGACAGGCGGAGAGACCCAGTACTTC. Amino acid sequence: CASSVTGGETQYF.

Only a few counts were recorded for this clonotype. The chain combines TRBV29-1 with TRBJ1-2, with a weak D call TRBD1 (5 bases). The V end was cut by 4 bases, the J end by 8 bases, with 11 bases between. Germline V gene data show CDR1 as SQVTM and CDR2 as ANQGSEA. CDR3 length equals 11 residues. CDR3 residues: CSVVQDQGYTF. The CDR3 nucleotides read TGCAGCGTTGTACAGGATCAAGGCTACACCTTC.

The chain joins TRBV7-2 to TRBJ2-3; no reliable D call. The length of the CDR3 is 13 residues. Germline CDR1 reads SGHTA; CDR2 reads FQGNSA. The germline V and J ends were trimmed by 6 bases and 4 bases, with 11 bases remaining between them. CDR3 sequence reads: CASSTGGADTQYF. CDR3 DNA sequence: TGTGCCAGCAGTACCGGTGGGGCAGATACGCAGTATTTT.

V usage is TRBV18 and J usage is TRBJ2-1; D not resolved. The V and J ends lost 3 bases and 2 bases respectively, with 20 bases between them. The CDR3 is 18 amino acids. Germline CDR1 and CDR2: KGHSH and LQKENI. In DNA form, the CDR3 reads TGTGCCAGCTCACCTGAGCAGAGGACGACTCCTGCCTACAATGAGCAGTTCTTC. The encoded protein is CASSPEQRTTPAYNEQFF.

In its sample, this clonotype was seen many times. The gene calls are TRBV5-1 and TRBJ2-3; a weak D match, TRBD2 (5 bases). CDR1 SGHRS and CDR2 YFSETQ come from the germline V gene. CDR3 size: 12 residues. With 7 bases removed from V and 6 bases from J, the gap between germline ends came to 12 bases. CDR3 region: CASGGSGDTQYF. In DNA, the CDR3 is TGCGCCAGCGGTGGGTCGGGGGATACGCAGTATTTT.

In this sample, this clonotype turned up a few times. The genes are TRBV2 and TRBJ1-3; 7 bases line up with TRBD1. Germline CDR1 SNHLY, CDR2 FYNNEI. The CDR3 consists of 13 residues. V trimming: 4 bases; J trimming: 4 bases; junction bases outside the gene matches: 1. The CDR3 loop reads CASSVGQGNTIYF. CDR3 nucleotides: TGTGCCAGCAGTGTGGGACAGGGAAACACCATATATTTT.

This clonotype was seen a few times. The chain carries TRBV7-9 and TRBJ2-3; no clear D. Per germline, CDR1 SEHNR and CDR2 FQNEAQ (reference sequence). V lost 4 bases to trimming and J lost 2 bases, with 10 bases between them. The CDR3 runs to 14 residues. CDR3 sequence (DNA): TGTGCCAGCAGCTGGGATCCTACCACAGATACGCAGTATTTT. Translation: CASSWDPTTDTQYF.

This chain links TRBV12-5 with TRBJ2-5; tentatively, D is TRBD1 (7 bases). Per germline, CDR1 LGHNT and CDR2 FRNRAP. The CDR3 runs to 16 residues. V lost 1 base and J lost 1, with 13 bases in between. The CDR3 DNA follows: TGTGCTAGTGGTTTGGGAAACAGGGGAGGCCAAGAGACCCAGTACTTC. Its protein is CASGLGNRGGQETQYF.

In DNA, the CDR3 is TGTGCCAGCCGGGTAGCGGGGGGGAACTACGAGCAGTACTTC. Translation: CASRVAGGNYEQYF. This rearrangement joins TRBV7-2 to TRBJ2-7; TRBD2 matches at 11 bases. CDR3 length equals 14 residues. With V trimmed by 8 bases and J by 3 bases, 6 bases remained unmatched. Germline V gene sequence: CDR1 SGHTA, CDR2 FQGNSA.

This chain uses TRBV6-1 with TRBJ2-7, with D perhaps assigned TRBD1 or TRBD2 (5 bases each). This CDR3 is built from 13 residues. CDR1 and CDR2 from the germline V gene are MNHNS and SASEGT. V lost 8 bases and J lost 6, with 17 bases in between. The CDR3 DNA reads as TGTGCCAGCCACGCGTCAGGGACGGGCGAGCAGTACTTC. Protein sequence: CASHASGTGEQYF.

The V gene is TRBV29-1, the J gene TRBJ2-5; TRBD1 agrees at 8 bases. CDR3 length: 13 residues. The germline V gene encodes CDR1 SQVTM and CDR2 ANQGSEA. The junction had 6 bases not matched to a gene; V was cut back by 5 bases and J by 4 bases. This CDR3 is CSVTRTGRETQYF. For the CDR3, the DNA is TGCAGCGTTACCCGGACAGGGCGAGAGACCCAGTACTTC.

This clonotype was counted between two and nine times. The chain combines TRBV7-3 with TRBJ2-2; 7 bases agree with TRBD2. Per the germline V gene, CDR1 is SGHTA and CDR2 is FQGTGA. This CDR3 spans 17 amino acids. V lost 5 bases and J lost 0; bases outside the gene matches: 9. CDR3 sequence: CASSPLAGDANTGELFF. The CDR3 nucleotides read TGTGCCAGCAGCCCCCTTGCGGGGGATGCGAACACCGGGGAGCTGTTTTTT.

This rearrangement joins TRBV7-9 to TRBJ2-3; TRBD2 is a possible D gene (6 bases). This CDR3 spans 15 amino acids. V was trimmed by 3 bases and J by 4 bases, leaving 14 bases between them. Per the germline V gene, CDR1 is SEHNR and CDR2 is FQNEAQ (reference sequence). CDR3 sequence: CASSFQAGTADTQYF. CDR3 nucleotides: TGTGCCAGCAGCTTTCAAGCGGGTACCGCAGATACGCAGTATTTT. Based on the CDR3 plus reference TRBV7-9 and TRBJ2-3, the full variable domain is DTGVSQNPRHKITKRGQNVTFRCDPISEHNRLYWYRQTLGQGPEFLTYFQNEAQLEKSRLLSDRFSAERPKGSFSTLEIQRTEQGDSAMYLCASSFQAGTADTQYFGPGTRLTVL.

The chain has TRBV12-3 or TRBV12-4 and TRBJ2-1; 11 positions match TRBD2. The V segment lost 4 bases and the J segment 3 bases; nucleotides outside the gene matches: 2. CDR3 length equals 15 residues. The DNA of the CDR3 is TGTGCCAGCAGTTCAACTAGCGGGGGCTACAATGAGCAGTTCTTC. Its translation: CASSSTSGGYNEQFF.

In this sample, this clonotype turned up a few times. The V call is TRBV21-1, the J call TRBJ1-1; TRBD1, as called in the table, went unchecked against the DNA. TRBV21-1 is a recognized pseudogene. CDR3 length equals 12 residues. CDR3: CASSIRDTEAFF. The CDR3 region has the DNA TGTGCCAGCAGCATCCGGGACACTGAAGCTTTCTTT.

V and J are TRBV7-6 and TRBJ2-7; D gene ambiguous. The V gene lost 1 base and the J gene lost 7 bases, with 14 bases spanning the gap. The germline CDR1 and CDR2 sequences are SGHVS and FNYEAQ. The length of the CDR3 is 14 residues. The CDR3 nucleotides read TGTGCCAGCAGCTTAGAATCCCAGGTTGGGGAGCAGTACTTC. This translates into CASSLESQVGEQYF. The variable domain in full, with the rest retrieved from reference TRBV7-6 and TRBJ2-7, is GAGVSQSPRYKVTKRGQDVALRCDPISGHVSLYWYRQALGQGPEFLTYFNYEAQQDKSGLPNDRFSAERPEGSISTLTIQRTEQRDSAMYRCASSLESQVGEQYFGPGTRLTVT.

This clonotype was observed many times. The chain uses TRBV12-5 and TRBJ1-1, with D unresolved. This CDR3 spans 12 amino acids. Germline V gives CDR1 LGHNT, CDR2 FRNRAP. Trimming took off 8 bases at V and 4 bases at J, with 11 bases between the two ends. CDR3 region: CASCALGTEAFF. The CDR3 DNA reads TGTGCTAGTTGTGCTTTAGGCACTGAAGCTTTCTTT.

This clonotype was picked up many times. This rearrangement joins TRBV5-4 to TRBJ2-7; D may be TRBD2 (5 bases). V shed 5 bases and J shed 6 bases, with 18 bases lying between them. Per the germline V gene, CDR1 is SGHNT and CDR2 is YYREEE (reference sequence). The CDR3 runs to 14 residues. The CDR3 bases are TGTGCCAGCAGTACCACGGCCGGGGAACCCGAGCAGTACTTC. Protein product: CASSTTAGEPEQYF.

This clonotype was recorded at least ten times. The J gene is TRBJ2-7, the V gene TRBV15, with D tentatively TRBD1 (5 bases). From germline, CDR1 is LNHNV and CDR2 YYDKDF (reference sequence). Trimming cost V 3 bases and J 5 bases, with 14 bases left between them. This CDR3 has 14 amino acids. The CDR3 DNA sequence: TGTGCCACCAGCAGCGGCAGGGTCTTACACGAGCAGTACTTC. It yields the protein CATSSGRVLHEQYF.

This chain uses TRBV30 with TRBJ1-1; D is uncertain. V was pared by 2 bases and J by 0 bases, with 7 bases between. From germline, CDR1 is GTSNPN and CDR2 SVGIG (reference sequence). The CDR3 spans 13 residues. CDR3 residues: CAWSKDMNTEAFF. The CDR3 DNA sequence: TGTGCCTGGAGTAAAGACATGAACACTGAAGCTTTCTTT.

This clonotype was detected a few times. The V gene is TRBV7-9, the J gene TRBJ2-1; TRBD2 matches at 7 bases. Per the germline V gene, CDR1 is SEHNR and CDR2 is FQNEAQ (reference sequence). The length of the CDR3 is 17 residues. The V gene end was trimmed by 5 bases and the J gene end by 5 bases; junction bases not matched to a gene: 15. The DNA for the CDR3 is TGTGCCAGCAGCAAAGAGGCTAGCGGTGTTTATGACAATGAGCAGTTCTTC. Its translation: CASSKEASGVYDNEQFF.